A selection of T cell receptor beta chains follows, all from one sample in a study of immune cell composition in non-small cell lung cancer. TCRdb keeps only in-frame clones here, not all; method: immunoSEQ multiplex PCR. This table holds about 7,000 clones, 70% found once. Material for sequencing was lung tumor tissue. Receptors were obtained from a human donor with non-small cell lung cancer. The CDR3 runs from the conserved cysteine through the conserved F or W. Each record gives: V gene, J gene, clone size, CDR3 protein. Clone size, where shown, is once, few, many, or a class for clones that have expanded.

TRBV25-1	TRBJ2-7	.	CASSKTPGTGASYEQYF
TRBV10-1	TRBJ2-5	.	CASSEGLAGITGTQYF
TRBV10-3	TRBJ1-2	few	CAIEGGPNYGYTF
TRBV4-2	TRBJ2-7	few	CASSQDGRSQEQYF
TRBV5-1	TRBJ1-2	.	CASSSGTGIVNNFGYTF
TRBV15	TRBJ2-3	.	CATSKILAPRDTQYF
TRBV2	TRBJ1-4	.	CASSEDRVGVGKLFF
TRBV19	TRBJ2-7	.	CASSRTGPVHEQYF
TRBV19	TRBJ1-5	.	CASSRQGGQPQHF
TRBV7-8	TRBJ2-3	.	CASIRELAGNTDTQYF
TRBV28	TRBJ1-5	.	CASTTQGGLGQPQHF
TRBV6-6	TRBJ2-1	.	CASSYMWGREQFF
TRBV4-1	TRBJ1-1	.	CASSQEGGGILNTEAFF
TRBV15	TRBJ1-6	.	CATSRQGQGKSYNSPLHF
TRBV7-8	TRBJ1-4	once	CASSLAINPYPNEKLFF
TRBV7-2	TRBJ2-7	.	CASSLDWTSGFYEQYF
TRBV9	TRBJ1-3	.	CASSVGQGRGNTIYF
TRBV10-3	TRBJ2-7	.	CAISGRQGRGVEQYF
TRBV10-2	TRBJ1-5	.	CASSVAGQGQPQHF
TRBV25-1	TRBJ2-7	.	CASSELGGTGAYEQYF
TRBV27	TRBJ2-6	.	CASSLLRSSGANVLTF
TRBV5-4	TRBJ1-3	.	CASSSLTGVPGNTIYF
TRBV7-6	TRBJ1-1	.	CASSLGHGREAFF